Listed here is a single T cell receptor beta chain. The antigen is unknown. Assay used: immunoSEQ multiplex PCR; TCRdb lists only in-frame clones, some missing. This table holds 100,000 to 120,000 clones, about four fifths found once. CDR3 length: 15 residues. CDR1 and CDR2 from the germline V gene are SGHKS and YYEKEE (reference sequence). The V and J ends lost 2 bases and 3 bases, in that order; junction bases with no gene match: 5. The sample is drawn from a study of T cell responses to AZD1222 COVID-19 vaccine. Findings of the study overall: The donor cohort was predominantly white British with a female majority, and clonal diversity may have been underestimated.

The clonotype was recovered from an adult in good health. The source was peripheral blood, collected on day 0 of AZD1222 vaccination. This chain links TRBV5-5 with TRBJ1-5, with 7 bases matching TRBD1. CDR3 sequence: CASSLSGGPNQPQHF. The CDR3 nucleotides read TGTGCCAGCAGCTTATCAGGGGGTCCCAATCAGCCCCAGCATTTT.